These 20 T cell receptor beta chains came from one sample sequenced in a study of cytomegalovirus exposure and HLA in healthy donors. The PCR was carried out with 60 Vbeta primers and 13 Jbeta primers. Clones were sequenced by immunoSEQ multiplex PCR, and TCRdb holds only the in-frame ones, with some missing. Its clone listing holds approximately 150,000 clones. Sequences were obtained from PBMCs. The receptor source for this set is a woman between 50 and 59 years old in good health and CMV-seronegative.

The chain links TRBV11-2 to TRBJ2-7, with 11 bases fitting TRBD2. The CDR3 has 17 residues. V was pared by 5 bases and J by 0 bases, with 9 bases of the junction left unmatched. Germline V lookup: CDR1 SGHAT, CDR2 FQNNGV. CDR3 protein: CASSRTSGSLSSYEQYF. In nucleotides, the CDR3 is TGTGCCAGCAGCCGGACTAGCGGGTCCCTGAGCTCCTACGAGCAGTACTTC.

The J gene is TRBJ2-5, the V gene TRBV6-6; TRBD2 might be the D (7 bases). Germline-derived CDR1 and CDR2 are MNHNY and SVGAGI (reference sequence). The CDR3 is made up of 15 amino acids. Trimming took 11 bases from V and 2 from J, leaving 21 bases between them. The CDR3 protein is CAAGALARPQETQYF. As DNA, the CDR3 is TGTGCCGCGGGGGCCCTAGCACGCCCGCAAGAGACCCAGTACTTC.

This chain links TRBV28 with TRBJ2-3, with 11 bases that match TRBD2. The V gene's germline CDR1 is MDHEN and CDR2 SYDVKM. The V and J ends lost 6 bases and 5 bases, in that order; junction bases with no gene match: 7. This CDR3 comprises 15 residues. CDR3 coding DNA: TGTGCCAGCAGCTCTTTAGCGGGAGGGATAGATACGCAGTATTTT. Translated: CASSSLAGGIDTQYF.

The CDR3 DNA sequence: TGTGCCACCAGCGGCACAACTGGAAACACCATATATTTT. Protein product: CATSGTTGNTIYF. The chain is built from TRBV15 and TRBJ1-3; D ambiguous. Germline-derived CDR1 and CDR2 are LNHNV and YYDKDF (reference sequence). There are 13 residues in the CDR3. Deletions cut 5 bases from V and 2 bases from J, with 7 bases between.

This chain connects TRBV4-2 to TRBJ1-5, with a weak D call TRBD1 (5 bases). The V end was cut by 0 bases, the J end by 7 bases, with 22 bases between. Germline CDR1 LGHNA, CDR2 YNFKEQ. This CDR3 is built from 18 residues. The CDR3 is CASSQEPKGTGSEQPQHF. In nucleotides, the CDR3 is TGTGCCAGCAGCCAAGAACCAAAAGGAACAGGATCGGAACAGCCCCAGCATTTT.

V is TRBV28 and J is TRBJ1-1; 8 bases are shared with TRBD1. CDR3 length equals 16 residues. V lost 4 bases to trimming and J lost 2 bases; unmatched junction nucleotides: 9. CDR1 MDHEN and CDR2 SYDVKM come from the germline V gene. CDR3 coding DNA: TGTGCCAGCAGTTCCCCCAGGGGGCCGGCTAACACTGAAGCTTTCTTT. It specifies CASSSPRGPANTEAFF. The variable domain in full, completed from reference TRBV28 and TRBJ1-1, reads DVKVTQSSRYLVKRTGEKVFLECVQDMDHENMFWYRQDPGLGLRLIYFSYDVKMKEKGDIPEGYSVSREKKERFSLILESASTNQTSMYLCASSSPRGPANTEAFFGQGTRLTVV.

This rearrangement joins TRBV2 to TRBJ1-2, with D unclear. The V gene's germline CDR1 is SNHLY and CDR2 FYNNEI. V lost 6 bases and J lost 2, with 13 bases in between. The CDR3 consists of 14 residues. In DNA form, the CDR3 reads TGTGCCAGCAGGCAGGTTACAGTGAACTATGGCTACACCTTC. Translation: CASRQVTVNYGYTF.

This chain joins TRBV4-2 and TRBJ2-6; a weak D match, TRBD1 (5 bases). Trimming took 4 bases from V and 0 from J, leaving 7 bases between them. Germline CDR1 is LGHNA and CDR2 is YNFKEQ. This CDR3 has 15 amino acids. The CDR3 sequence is CASSRDSSGANVLTF. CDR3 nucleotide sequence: TGTGCCAGCAGCCGTGACAGCTCTGGGGCCAACGTCCTGACTTTC.

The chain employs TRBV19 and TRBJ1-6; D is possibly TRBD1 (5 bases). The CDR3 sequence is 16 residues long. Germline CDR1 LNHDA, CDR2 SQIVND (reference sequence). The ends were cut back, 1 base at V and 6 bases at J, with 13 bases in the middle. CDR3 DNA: TGTGCCAGTAGTATAGGCGCGCAGGGAAGTAATTCACCCCTCCACTTT. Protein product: CASSIGAQGSNSPLHF.

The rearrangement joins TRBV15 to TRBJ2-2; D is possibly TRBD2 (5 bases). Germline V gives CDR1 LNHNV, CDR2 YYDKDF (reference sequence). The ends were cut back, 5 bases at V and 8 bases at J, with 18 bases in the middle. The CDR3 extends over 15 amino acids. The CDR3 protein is CATSLGRTLAGELFF. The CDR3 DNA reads TGTGCCACCAGCCTCGGACGGACTTTGGCTGGGGAGCTGTTTTTT. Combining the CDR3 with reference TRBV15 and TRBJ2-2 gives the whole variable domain DAMVIQNPRYQVTQFGKPVTLSCSQTLNHNVMYWYQQKSSQAPKLLFHYYDKDFNNEADTPDNFQSRRPNTSFCFLDIRSPGLGDTAMYLCATSLGRTLAGELFFGEGSRLTVL.

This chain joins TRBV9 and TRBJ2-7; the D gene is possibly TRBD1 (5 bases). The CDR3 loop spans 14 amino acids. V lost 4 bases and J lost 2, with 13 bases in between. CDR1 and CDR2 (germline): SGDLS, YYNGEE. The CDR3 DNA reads TGTGCCAGCAGCTTCCAGGGTCCCCCCTACGAGCAGTACTTC. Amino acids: CASSFQGPPYEQYF.

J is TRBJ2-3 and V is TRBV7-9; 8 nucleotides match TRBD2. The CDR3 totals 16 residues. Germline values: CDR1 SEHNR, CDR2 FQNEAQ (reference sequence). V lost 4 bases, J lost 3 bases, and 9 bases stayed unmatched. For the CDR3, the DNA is TGTGCCAGCAGCTCGTCTAGGAGCGGGAGAACAGATACGCAGTATTTT. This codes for CASSSSRSGRTDTQYF.

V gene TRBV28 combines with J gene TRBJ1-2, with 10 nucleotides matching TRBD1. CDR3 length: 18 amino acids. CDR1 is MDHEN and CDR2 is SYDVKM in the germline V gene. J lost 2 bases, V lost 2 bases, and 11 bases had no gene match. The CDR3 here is CASSLGTDRGRPNYGYTF. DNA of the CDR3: TGTGCCAGCAGTTTAGGGACCGACAGGGGGCGACCAAACTATGGCTACACCTTC.

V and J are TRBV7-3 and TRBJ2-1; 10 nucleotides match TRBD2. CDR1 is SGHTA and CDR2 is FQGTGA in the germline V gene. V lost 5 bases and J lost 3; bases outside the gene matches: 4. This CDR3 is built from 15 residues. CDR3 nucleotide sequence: TGTGCCAGCAGCCCTAGCGGGAGTCTCTACAATGAGCAGTTCTTC. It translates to CASSPSGSLYNEQFF.

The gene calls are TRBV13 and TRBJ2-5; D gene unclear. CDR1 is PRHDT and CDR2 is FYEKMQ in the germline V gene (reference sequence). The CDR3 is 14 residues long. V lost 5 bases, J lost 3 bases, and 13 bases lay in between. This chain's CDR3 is CASSPRPRKETQYF. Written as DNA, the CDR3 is TGTGCCAGCAGCCCCCGGCCTAGAAAAGAGACCCAGTACTTC.

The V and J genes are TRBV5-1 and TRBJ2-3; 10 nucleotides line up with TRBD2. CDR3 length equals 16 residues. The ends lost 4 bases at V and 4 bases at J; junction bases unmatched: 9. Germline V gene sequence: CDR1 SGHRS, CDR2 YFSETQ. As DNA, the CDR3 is TGCGCCAGCAGCCCTACTAGCGGGGCTACACCAGATACGCAGTATTTT. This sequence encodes CASSPTSGATPDTQYF.

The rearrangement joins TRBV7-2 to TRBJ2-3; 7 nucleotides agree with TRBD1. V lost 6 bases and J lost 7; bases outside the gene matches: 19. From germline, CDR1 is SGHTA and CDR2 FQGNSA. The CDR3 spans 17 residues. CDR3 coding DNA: TGTGCCAGCAGTTCTCCACGACAGGGCGAGCGTCGGTATACGCAGTATTTT. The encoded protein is CASSSPRQGERRYTQYF.

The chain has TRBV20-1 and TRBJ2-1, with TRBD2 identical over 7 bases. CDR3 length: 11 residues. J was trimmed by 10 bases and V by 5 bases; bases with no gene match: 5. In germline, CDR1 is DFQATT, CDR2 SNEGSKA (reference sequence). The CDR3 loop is CSASQGGEQFF. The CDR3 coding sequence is TGCAGTGCTTCTCAGGGAGGGGAGCAGTTCTTC.

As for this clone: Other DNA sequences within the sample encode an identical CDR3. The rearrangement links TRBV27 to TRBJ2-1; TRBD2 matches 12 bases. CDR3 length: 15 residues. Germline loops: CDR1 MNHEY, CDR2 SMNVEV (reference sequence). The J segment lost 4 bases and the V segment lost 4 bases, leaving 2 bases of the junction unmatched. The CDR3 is CASSSGTSGYNEQFF. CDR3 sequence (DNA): TGTGCCAGCAGTTCTGGGACTAGCGGGTACAATGAGCAGTTCTTC.

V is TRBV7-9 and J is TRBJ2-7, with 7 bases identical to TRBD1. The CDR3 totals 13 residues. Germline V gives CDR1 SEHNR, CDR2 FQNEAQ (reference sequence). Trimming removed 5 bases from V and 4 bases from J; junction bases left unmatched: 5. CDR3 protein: CASSGDREYEQYF. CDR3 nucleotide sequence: TGTGCCAGCAGCGGAGACAGGGAGTACGAGCAGTACTTC.